The entry below describes one TCR beta chain. What it binds is unknown. The record originates from a study of T-cell memory formation after mild COVID-19. MiXCR was run by TCRdb on the 5' RACE reads, yielding one entry per CDR3 protein. Among about 170,000 distinct CDR3 sequences listed, 10% to 15% were seen once. The CDR3 has 12 amino acids. V was shortened by 4 bases and J by 6 bases, with 9 bases between the two germline ends. Findings and caveats of the study: Within pre-infection memory, some responding clones were found, suggesting cross-reactive memory joined. Contracting clones from day 15 to 85 showed balanced CD4/CD8; later expanders favored CD4+.

The J gene is TRBJ1-1, the V gene TRBV12-3 or TRBV12-4; unclear D gene. This clonotype was sampled from a man aged 18 to 30 who had mild COVID-19 (a few samples of this study predate the infection). Cell type and time point are not known. The sample consisted of PBMCs or a T cell subset sorted from them (not recorded which). The DNA for the CDR3 is TGTGCCAGCAGTTCGTCGGGGTCTGAAGCTTTCTTT. It specifies CASSSSGSEAFF.